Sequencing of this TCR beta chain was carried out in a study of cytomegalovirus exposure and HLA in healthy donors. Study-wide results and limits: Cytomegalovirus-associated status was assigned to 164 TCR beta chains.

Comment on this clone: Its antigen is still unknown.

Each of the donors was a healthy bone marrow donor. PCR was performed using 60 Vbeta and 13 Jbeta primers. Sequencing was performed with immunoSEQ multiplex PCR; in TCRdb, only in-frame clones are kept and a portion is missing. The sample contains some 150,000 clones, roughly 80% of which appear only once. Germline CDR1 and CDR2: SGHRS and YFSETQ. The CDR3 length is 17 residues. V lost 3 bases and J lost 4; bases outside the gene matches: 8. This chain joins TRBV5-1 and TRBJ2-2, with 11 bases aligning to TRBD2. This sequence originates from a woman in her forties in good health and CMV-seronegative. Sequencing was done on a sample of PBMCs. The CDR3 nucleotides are TGCGCCAGCAGCTGGACGACTAGCGGGGACCCCACCGGGGAGCTGTTTTTT. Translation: CASSWTTSGDPTGELFF. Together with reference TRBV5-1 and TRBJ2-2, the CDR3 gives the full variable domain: KAGVTQTPRYLIKTRGQQVTLSCSPISGHRSVSWYQQTPGQGLQFLFEYFSETQRNKGNFPGRFSGRQFSNSRSEMNVSTLELGDSALYLCASSWTTSGDPTGELFFGEGSRLTVL.